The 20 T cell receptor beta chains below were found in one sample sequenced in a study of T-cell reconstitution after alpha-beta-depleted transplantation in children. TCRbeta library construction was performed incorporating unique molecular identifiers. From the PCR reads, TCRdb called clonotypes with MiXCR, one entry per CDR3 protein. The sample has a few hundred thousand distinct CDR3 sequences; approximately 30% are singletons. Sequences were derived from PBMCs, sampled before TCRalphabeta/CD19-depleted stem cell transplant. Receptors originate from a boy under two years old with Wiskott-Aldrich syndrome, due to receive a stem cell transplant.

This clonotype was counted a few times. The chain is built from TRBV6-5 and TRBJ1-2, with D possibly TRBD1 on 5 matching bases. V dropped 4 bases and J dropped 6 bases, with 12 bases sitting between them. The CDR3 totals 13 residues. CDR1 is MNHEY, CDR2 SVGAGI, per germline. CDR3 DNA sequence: TGTGCCAGCAGTTTGTCCAGGGTACATGGCTACACCTTC. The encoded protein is CASSLSRVHGYTF.

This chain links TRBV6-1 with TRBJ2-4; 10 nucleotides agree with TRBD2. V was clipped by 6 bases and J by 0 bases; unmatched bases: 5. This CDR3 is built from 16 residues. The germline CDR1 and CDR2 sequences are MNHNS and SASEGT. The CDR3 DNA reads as TGTGCCAGCAGGGACTTAGCGGGAGGAGCCAAAAACATTCAGTACTTC. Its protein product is CASRDLAGGAKNIQYF.

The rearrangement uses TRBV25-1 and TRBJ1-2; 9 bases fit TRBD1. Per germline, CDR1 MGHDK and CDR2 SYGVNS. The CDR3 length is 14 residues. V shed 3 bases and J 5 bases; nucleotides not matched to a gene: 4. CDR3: CASSDSGTGYGYTF. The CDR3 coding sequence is TGTGCCAGCAGTGACTCCGGGACAGGGTATGGCTACACCTTC.

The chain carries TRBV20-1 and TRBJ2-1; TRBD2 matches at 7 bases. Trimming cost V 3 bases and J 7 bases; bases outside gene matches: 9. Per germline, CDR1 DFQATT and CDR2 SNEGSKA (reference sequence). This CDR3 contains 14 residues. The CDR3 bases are TGCAGTGCTAGGAGGGGCGGGAGTCGGAATGAGCAGTTCTTC. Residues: CSARRGGSRNEQFF.

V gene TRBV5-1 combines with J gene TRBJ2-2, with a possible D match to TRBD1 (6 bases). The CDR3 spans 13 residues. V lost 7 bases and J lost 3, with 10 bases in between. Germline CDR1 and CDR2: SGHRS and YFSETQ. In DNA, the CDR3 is TGCGCCAGCGGGCGACAGGACACCGGGGAGCTGTTTTTT. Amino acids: CASGRQDTGELFF.

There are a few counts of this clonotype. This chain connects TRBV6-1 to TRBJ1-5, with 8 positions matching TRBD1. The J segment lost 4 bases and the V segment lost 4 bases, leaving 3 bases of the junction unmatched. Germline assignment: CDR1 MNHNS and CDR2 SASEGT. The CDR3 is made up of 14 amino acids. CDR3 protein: CASSARDRNQPQHF. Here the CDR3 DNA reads TGTGCCAGCAGTGCCAGGGACAGGAATCAGCCCCAGCATTTT.

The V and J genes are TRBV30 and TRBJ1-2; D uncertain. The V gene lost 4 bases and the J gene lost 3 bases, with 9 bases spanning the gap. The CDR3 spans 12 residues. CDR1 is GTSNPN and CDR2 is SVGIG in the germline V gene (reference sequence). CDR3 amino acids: CAWTNGDYGYTF. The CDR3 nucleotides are TGTGCCTGGACTAACGGGGACTATGGCTACACCTTC.

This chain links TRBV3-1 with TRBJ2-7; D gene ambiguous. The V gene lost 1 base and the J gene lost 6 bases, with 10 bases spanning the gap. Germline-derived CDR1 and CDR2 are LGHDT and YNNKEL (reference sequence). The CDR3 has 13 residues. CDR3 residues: CASSQALRSEQYF. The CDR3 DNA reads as TGTGCCAGCAGCCAAGCCCTCCGAAGCGAGCAGTACTTC.

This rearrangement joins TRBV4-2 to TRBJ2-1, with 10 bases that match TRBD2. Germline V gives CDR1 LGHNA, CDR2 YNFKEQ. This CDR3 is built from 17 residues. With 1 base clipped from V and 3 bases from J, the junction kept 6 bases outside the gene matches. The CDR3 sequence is CASSQALAGGSYNEQFF. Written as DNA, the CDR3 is TGTGCCAGCAGCCAAGCTTTAGCGGGAGGCAGCTACAATGAGCAGTTCTTC.

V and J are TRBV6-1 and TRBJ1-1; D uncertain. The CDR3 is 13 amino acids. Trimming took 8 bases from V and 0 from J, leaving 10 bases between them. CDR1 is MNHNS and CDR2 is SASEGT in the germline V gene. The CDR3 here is CASGRRMNTEAFF. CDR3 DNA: TGTGCCAGCGGTCGAAGAATGAACACTGAAGCTTTCTTT.

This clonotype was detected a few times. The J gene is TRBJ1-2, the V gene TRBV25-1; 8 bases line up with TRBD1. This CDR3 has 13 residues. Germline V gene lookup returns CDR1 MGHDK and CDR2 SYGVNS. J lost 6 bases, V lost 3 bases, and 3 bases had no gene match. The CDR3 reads CASSDQTGDGYTF. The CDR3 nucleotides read TGTGCCAGCAGTGACCAGACAGGGGATGGCTACACCTTC.

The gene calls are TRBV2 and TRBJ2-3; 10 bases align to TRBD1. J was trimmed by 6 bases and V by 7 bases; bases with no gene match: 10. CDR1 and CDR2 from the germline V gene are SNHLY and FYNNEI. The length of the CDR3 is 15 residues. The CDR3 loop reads CASNYLGTGADTQYF. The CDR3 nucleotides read TGTGCCAGCAACTATCTCGGGACAGGGGCCGATACGCAGTATTTT.

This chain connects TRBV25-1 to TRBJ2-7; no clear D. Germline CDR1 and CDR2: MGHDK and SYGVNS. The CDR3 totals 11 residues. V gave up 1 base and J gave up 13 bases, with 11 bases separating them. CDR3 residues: CASSESFTKYF. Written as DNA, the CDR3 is TGTGCCAGCAGTGAATCCTTCACAAAATACTTC.

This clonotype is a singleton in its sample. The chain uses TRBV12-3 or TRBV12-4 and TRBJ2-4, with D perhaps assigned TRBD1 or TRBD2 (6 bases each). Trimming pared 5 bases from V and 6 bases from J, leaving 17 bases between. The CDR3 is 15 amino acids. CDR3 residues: CASSPGWGAGNIQYF. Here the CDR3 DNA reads TGTGCCAGCAGTCCTGGTTGGGGGGCAGGAAACATTCAGTACTTC.

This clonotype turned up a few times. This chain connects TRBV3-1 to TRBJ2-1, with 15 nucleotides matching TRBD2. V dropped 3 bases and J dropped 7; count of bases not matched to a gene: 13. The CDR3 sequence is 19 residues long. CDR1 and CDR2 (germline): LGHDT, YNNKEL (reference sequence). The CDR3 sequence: CASSQFGLAGGKRVNEQFF. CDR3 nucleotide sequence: TGTGCCAGCAGCCAGTTCGGACTAGCGGGAGGGAAACGGGTTAATGAGCAGTTCTTC.

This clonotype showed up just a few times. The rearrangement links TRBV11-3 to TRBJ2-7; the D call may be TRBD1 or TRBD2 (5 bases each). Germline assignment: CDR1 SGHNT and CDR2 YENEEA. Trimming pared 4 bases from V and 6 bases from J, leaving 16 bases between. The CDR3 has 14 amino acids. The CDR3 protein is CASSSLGDSGEQYF. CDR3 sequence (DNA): TGTGCCAGCAGCTCTCTGGGGGATTCGGGCGAGCAGTACTTC.

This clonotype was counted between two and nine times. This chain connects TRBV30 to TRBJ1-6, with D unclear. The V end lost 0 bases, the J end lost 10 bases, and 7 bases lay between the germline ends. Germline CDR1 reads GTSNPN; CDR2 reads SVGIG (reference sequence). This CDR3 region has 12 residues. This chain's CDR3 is CAWSVPESPLHF. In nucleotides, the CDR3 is TGTGCCTGGAGTGTACCAGAATCACCCCTCCACTTT.

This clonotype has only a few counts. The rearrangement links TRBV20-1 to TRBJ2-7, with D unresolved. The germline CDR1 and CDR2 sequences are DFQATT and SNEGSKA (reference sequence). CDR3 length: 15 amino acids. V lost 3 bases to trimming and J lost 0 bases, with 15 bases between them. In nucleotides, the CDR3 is TGCAGTGCTAGCCCGGGTGGAGCCAACTCCTACGAGCAGTACTTC. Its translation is CSASPGGANSYEQYF.

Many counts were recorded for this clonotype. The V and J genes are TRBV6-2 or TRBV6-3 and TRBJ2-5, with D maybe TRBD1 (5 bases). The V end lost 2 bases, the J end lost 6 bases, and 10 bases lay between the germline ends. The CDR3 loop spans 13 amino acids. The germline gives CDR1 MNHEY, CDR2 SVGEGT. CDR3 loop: CASSYGRVQTQYF. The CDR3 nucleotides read TGTGCCAGCAGTTACGGCAGGGTGCAGACCCAGTACTTC.

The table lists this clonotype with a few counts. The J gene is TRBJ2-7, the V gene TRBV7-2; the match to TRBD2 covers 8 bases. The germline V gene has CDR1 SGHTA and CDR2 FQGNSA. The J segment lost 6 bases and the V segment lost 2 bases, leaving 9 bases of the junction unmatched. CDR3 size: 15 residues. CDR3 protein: CASSLQREIVGEQYF. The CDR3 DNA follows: TGTGCCAGCAGCTTACAGCGGGAGATCGTGGGCGAGCAGTACTTC.